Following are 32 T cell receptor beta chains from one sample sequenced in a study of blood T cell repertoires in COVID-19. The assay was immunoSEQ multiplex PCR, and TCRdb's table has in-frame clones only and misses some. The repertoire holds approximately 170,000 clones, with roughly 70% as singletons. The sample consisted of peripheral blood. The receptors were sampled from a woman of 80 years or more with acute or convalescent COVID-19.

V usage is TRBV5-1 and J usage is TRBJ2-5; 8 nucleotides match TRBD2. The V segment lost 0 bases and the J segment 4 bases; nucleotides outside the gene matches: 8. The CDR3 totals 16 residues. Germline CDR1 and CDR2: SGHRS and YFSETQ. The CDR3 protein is CASSLGAAGGTETQYF. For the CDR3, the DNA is TGCGCCAGCAGCTTGGGTGCGGCGGGAGGTACAGAGACCCAGTACTTC.

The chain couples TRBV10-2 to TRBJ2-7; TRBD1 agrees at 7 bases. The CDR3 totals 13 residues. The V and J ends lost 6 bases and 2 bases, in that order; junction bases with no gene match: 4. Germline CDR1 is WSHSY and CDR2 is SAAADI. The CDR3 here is CASRTGQAYEQYF. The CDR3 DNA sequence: TGCGCCAGCAGAACCGGACAGGCCTACGAGCAGTACTTC.

CDR3 amino acids: CAWMGQGPYNEQFF. The CDR3 DNA follows: TGTGCCTGGATGGGACAGGGCCCCTACAATGAGCAGTTCTTC. The chain uses TRBV30 and TRBJ2-1; 9 positions agree with TRBD1. This CDR3 spans 14 amino acids. Germline assignment: CDR1 GTSNPN and CDR2 SVGIG (reference sequence). V gave up 4 bases and J gave up 2 bases; unmatched junction bases: 3.

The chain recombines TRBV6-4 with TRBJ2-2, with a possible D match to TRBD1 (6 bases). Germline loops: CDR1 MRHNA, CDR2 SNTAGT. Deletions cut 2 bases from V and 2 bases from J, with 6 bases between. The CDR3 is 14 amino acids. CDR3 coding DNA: TGTGCCAGCAGTGACGGGACAAACACCGGGGAGCTGTTTTTT. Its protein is CASSDGTNTGELFF.

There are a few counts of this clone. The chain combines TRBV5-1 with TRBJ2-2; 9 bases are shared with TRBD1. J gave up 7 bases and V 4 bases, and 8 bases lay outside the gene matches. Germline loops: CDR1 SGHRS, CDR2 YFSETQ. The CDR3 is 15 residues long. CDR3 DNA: TGCGCCAGCAGCCAAAGGACAGGGGAAAGCGGGGAGCTGTTTTTT. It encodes CASSQRTGESGELFF.

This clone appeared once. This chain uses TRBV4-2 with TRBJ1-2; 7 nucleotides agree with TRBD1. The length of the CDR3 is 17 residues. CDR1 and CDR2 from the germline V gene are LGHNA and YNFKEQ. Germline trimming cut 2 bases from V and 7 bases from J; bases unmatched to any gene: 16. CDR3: CASSQYDREDKKVGYTF. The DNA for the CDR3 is TGTGCCAGCAGCCAATATGACAGGGAAGATAAGAAGGTTGGCTACACCTTC.

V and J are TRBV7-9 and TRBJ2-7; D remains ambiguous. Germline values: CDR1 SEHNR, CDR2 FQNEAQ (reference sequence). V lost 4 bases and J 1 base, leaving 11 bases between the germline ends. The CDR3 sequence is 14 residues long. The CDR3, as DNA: TGTGCCAGCAGCTACCTTGACTTTTCCTACGAGCAGTACTTC. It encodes CASSYLDFSYEQYF.

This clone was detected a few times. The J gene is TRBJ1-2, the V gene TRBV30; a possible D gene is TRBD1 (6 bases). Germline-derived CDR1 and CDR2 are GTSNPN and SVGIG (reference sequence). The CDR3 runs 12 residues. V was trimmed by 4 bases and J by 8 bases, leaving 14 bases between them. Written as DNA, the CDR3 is TGTGCCTGGACCCCGACGGACAGAGGCTACACCTTC. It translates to CAWTPTDRGYTF. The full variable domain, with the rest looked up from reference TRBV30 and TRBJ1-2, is SQTIHQWPATLVQPVGSPLSLECTVEGTSNPNLYWYRQAAGRGLQLLFYSVGIGQISSEVPQNLSASRPQDRQFILSSKKLLLSDSGFYLCAWTPTDRGYTFGSGTRLTVV.

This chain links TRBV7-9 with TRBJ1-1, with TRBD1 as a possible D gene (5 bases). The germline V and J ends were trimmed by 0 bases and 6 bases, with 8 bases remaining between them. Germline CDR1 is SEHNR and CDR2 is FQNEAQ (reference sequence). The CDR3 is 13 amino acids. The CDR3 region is CASSLAWGAEAFF. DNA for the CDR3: TGTGCCAGCAGCTTAGCCTGGGGCGCTGAAGCTTTCTTT.

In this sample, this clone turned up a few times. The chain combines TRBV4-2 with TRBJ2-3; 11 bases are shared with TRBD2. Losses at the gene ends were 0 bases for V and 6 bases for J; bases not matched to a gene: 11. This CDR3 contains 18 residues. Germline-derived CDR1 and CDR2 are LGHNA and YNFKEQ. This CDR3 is CASSQDGMGASGGDTQYF. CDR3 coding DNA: TGTGCCAGCAGCCAAGATGGAATGGGCGCTAGCGGGGGGGATACGCAGTATTTT.

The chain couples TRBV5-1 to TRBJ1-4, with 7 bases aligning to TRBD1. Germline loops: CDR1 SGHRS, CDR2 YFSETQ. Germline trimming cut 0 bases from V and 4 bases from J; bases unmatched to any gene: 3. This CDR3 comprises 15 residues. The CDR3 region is CASSLEGQYNEKLFF. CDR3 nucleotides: TGCGCCAGCAGCTTGGAGGGACAGTATAATGAAAAACTGTTTTTT. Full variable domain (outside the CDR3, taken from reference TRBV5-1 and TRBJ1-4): KAGVTQTPRYLIKTRGQQVTLSCSPISGHRSVSWYQQTPGQGLQFLFEYFSETQRNKGNFPGRFSGRQFSNSRSEMNVSTLELGDSALYLCASSLEGQYNEKLFFGSGTQLSVL.

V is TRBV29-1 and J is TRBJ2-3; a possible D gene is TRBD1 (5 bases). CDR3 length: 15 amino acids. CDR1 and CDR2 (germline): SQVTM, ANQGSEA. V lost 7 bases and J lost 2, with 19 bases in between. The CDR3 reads CSARTDKAVTDTQYF. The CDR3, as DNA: TGCAGCGCCAGGACGGACAAGGCCGTCACAGATACGCAGTATTTT.

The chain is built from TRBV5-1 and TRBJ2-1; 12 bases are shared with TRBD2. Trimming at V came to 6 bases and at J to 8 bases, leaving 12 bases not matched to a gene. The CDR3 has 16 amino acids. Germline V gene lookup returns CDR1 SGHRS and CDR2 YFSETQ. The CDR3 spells CASKSLTSGSSDEQFF. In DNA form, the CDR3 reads TGCGCCAGCAAGTCCTTGACTAGCGGGAGTTCGGATGAGCAGTTCTTC.

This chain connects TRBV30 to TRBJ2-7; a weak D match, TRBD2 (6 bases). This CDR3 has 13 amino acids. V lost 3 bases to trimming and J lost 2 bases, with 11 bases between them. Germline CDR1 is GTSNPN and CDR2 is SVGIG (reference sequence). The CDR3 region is CAWSAGPAYEQYF. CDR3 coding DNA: TGTGCCTGGAGCGCGGGGCCGGCCTACGAGCAGTACTTC.

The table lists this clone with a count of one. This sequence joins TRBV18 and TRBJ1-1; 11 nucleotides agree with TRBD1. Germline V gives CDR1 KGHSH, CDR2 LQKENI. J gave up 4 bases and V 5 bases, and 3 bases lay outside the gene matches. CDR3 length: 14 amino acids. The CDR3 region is CASSEGTGGTEAFF. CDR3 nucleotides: TGTGCCAGCTCAGAGGGGACAGGGGGCACTGAAGCTTTCTTT.

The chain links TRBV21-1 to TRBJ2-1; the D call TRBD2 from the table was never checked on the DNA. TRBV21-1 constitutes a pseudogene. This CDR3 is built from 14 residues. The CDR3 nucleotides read TGTGCCAGCAGTGTGATAGCGGGAGCCAATGAGCAGTTCTTC. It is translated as CASSVIAGANEQFF.

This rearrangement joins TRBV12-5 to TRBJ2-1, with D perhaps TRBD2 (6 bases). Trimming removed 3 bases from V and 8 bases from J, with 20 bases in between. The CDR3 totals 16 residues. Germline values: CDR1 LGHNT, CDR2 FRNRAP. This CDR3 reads CASGLAGLLIDDEQFF. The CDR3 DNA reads TGTGCTAGTGGTTTAGCGGGCCTCCTGATCGACGATGAGCAGTTCTTC. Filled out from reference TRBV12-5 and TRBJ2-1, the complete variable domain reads DARVTQTPRHKVTEMGQEVTMRCQPILGHNTVFWYRQTMMQGLELLAYFRNRAPLDDSGMPKDRFSAEMPDATLATLKIQPSEPRDSAVYFCASGLAGLLIDDEQFFGPGTRLTVL.

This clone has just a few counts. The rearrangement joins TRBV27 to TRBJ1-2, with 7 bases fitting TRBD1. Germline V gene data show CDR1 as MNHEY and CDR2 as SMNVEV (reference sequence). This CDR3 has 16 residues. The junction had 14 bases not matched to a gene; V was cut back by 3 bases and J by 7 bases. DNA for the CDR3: TGTGCCAGCAGTTTGGGACAGCGAGCGGAATGGAGTGGCTACACCTTC. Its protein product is CASSLGQRAEWSGYTF.

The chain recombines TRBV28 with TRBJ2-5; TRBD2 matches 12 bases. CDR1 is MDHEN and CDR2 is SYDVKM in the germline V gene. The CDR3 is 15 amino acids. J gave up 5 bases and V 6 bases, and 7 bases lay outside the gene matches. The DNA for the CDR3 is TGTGCCAGCAGCCAACTAGCGGGAGGCGTGGAGACCCAGTACTTC. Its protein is CASSQLAGGVETQYF.

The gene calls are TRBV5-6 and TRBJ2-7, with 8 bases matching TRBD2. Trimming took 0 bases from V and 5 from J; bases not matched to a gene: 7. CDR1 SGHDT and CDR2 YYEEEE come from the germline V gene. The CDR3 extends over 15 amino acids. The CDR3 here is CASSLGGLAGHEQYF. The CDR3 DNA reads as TGTGCCAGCAGCTTGGGGGGGCTAGCGGGCCACGAGCAGTACTTC.

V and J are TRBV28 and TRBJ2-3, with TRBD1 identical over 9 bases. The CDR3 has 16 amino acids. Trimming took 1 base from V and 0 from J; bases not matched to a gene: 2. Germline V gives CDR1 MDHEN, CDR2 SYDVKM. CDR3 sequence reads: CASSLSGQGSTDTQYF. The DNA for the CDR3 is TGTGCCAGCAGTTTATCCGGACAGGGGAGCACAGATACGCAGTATTTT. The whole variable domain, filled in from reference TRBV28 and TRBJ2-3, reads DVKVTQSSRYLVKRTGEKVFLECVQDMDHENMFWYRQDPGLGLRLIYFSYDVKMKEKGDIPEGYSVSREKKERFSLILESASTNQTSMYLCASSLSGQGSTDTQYFGPGTRLTVL.

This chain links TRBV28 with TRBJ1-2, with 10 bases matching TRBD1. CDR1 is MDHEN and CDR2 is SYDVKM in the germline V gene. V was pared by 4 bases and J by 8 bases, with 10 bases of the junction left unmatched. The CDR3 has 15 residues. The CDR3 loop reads CASSSGTGDSYGYTF. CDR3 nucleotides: TGTGCCAGCAGTTCCGGGACAGGGGATTCCTACGGCTACACCTTC.

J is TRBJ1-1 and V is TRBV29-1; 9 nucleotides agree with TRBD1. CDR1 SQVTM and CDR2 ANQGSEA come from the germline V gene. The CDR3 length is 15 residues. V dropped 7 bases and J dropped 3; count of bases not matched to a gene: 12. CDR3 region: CSGTGQGFFDTEAFF. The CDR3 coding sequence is TGCAGCGGGACGGGACAGGGATTTTTCGACACTGAAGCTTTCTTT.

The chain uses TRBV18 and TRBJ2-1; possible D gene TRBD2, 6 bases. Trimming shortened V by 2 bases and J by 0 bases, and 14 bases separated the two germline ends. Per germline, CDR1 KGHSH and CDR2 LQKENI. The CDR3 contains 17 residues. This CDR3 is CASSPYSGLGSYNEQFF. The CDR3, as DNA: TGTGCCAGCTCACCATATAGCGGACTTGGCTCCTACAATGAGCAGTTCTTC.

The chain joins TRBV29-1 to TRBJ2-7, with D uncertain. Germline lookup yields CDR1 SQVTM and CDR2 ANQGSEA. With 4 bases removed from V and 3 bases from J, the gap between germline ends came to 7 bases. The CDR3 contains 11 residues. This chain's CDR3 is CSVVSHYEQYF. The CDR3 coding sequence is TGCAGCGTTGTTTCCCACTACGAGCAGTACTTC.

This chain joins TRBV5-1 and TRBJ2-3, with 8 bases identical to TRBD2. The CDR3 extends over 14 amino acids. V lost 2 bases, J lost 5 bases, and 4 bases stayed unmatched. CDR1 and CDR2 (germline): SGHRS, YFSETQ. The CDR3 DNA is TGCGCCAGCAGCTTAAGAGCGGGAGAAGATACGCAGTATTTT. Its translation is CASSLRAGEDTQYF.

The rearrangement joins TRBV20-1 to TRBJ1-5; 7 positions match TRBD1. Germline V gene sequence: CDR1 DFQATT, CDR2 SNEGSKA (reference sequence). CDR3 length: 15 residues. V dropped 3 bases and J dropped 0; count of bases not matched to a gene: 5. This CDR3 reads CSASIQGNSNQPQHF. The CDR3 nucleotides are TGCAGTGCTAGTATACAGGGGAATAGCAATCAGCCCCAGCATTTT.

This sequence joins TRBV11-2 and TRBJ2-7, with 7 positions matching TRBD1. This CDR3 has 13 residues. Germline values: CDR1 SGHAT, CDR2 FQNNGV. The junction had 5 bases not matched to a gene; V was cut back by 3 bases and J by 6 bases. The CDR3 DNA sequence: TGTGCCAGCAGCTTGGACCGGGACAGCGAGCAGTACTTC. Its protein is CASSLDRDSEQYF.

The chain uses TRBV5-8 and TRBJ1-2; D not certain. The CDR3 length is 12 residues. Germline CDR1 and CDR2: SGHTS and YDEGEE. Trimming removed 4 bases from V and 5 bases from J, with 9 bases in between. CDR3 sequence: CASSPRLYGYTF. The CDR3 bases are TGTGCCAGCAGCCCGAGACTGTATGGCTACACCTTC.

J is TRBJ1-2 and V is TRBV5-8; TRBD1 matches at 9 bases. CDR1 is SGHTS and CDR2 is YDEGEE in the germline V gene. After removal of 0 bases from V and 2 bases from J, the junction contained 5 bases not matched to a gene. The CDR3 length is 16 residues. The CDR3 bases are TGTGCCAGCAGCTTGGCCGGACAGGGGTTCAACTATGGCTACACCTTC. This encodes CASSLAGQGFNYGYTF.

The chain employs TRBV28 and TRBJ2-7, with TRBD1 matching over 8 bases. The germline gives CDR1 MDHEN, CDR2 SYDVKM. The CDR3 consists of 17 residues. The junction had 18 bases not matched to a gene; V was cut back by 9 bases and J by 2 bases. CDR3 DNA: TGTGCCAGGGTTTCCCGCCCCGGTACAGGGGGGCCCTACGAGCAGTACTTC. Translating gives CARVSRPGTGGPYEQYF.

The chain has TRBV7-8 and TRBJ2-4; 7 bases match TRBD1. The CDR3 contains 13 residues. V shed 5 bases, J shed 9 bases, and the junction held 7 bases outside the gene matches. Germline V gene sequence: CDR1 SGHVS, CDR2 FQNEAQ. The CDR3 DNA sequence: TGTGCCAGCAGCCCGACAGGGTCCCGCATTCAGTACTTC. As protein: CASSPTGSRIQYF.